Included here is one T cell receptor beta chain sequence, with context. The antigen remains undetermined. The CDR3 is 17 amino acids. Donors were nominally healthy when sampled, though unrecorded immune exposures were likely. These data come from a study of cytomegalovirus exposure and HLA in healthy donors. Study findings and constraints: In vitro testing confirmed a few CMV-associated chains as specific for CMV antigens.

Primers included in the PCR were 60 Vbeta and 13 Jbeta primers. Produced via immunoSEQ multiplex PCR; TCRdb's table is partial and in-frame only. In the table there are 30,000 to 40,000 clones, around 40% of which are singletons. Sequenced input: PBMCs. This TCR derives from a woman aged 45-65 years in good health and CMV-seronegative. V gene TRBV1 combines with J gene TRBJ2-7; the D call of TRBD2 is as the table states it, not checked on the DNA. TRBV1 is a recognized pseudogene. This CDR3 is CTSSQVAQGLAELEQYF. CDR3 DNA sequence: TGCACCAGCAGCCAAGTCGCCCAGGGACTAGCGGAGCTCGAGCAGTACTTC.